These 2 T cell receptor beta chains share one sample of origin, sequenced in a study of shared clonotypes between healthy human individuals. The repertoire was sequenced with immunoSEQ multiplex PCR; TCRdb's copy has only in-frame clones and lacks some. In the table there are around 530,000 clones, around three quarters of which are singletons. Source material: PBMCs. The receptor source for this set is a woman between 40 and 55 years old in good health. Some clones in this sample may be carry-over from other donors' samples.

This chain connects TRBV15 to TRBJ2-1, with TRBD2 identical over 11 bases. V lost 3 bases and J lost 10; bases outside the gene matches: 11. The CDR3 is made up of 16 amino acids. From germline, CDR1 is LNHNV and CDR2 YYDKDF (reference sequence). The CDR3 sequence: CATSSRSGRASGEQFF. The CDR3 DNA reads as TGTGCCACCAGCAGCCGTAGCGGGAGGGCCTCTGGGGAGCAGTTCTTC.

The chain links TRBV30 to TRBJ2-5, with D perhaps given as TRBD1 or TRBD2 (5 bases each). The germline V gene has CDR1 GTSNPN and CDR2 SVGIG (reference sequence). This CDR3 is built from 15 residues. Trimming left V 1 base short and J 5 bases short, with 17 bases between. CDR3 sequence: CAWSGGTSPGETQYF. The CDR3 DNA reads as TGTGCCTGGAGTGGAGGGACGTCGCCTGGGGAGACCCAGTACTTC.